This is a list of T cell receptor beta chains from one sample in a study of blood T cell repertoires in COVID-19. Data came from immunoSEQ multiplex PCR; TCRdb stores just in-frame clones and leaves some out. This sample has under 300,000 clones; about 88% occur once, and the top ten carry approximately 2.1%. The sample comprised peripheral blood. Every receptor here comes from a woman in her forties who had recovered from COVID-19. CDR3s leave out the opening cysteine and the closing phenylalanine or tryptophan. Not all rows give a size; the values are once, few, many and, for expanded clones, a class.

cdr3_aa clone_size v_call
ASSIGLAQETQY . TRBV19
ASSLGKTSRETQY . TRBV11-1
ASSPGFGGSETQY . TRBV18
ASSFTGPWGNQPQH . TRBV7-2
ASSITGSSSNQPQH . TRBV19
ATAGVLGRGLDGYT . TRBV15
ATSATGTMNEKLF once TRBV24-1
ASSNKPGQINSPLH . TRBV28
AISTKTSGGRNEQF . TRBV10-3
ASSSSGTQAVYGYT . TRBV18
ASSIVGGAKPLYIQY . TRBV19
ASRGLNYGYT . TRBV2
ASSYKDTQY . TRBV6-2/TRBV6-3
ASSLTLAADTQY . TRBV7-2
SVTGTSGRTDTQY . TRBV29-1
ASRKRGGFTDTQY . TRBV19
ASSLSSTGGNTIY once TRBV27
ASSELVRLYGYT . TRBV6-1
ASSALAGGISHEQF . TRBV2
ASSIQGAAIQY many TRBV19
ASSLEVGQVAYEQY . TRBV5-6
ASSDGPLAAGDTQY . TRBV25-1
ASSRDFANTGELF . TRBV4-1
ASSLTSGSSNEQF once TRBV5-1
ATSRAGTGGTEAF . TRBV15
ASSHRGQKNTEAF . TRBV3-1/TRBV3-2
ASSLKGAVLVALH . TRBV7-8
ASSQGEFAGVAKNIQY . TRBV3-1/TRBV3-2
ASSLVTGSGGTQY . TRBV7-2
ASSLQYVAQNTEAF . TRBV7-2
ASRSGGTDTQY . TRBV12-3/TRBV12-4
ASSPRGATKEKLF . TRBV3-1/TRBV3-2
SAPRGEKLF . TRBV20-1
ASSIGGSHDTQY once TRBV19
ASSHNFPGLGTGSTDTQY . TRBV5-5
ASSQDLGTGVPVGF . TRBV3-1/TRBV3-2
ASSPSGSSYNEQF . TRBV5-1
ASSLTGHSGANVLT . TRBV7-3
SAGPGQGPSGYT . TRBV29-1
ASSQLRTGVPGELF . TRBV4-1
ASLRSRGNTGELF . TRBV28
ASSLPSGEQY . TRBV27
ASSLVGATYEQY few TRBV5-1
ASSLAPGTYEQY . TRBV7-2
ASSESPLRGPYEQY . TRBV6-1
ASSDTGGSYGYT . TRBV6-4
ASSFKGAYNQPQH few TRBV28
AWSVMALAYEQF . TRBV30
ASSLEGGRWSEQF . TRBV7-2
ASSPLGQIDSEQF . TRBV27
ASSPIRGALNEKLF . TRBV27
ASQRQKDYEQY . TRBV6-5
AWEMEGYNEQF few TRBV30